The entry below gives a single T cell receptor (beta chain) sequence along with its context. Its cognate antigen is unknown. The record originates from a study of T cell repertoires in cytomegalovirus infection. Study-level background: Recently identified HLA-C-restricted and well-studied HLA-B-restricted CMV epitopes were used. Indications of both CMV infection and matching HLA type were provided by public TCR beta signatures.

General study points: Summed public TCR beta family frequency identified CMV carriers bearing the relevant HLA. HLA-C-restricted CMV-specific TCR beta clonotypes prevailed in the ex vivo response.

TCRdb re-analysed the reads in MiXCR, keeping a single row per CDR3 protein. The table lists around 900,000 distinct CDR3 sequences, approximately 33% of them singletons. This CDR3 region has 15 residues. From germline, CDR1 is SNHLY and CDR2 FYNNEI. Between the trimmed V and J ends, which lost 1 base and 0 bases, there was a span of 7 bases. This chain joins TRBV2 and TRBJ1-3, with D unclear. Sample: cultured CD8+ T cells from PBMCs, taken from culture after CMV antigen stimulation. The clonotype originates from a human donor in good health (CMV status not recorded). Some clones in this sample may be carry-over from other donors' samples. For the CDR3, the DNA is TGTGCCAGCAGTGAAGTCGATAGCTCTGGAAACACCATATATTTT. Translated, it gives CASSEVDSSGNTIYF. The whole variable domain, filled in from reference TRBV2 and TRBJ1-3, reads EPEVTQTPSHQVTQMGQEVILRCVPISNHLYFYWYRQILGQKVEFLVSFYNNEISEKSEIFDDQFSVERPDGSNFTLKIRSTKLEDSAMYFCASSEVDSSGNTIYFGEGSWLTVV.